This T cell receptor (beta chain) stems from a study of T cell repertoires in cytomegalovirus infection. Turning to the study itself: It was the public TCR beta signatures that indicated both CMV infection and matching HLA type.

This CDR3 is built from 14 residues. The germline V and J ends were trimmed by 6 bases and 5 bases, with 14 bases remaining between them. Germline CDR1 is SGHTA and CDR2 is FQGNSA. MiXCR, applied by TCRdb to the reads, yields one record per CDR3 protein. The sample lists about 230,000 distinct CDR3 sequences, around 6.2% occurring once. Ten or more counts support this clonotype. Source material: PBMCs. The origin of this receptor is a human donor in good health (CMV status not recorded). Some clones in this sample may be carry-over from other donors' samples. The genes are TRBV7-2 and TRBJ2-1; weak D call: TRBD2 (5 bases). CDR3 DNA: TGTGCCAGCAGGGCGTGGGTCGGGGACAATGAGCAGTTCTTC. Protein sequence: CASRAWVGDNEQFF.